The 14 T cell receptor beta chains below were found in one sample sequenced in a study of blood T cell repertoires in COVID-19. Generated by immunoSEQ multiplex PCR, the TCRdb table keeps only in-frame clones and is missing some. The top ten hold 8% to 11% of the sample, which has about 150,000 clones, 80% to 90% seen once. Sequencing used peripheral blood. Source of these receptors: a man aged 60-69 years with active or convalescent COVID-19.

Of note for this clone: The sample holds other DNA sequences that translate to the same CDR3. The chain combines TRBV7-2 with TRBJ1-5; no clear D gene. Germline loops: CDR1 SGHTA, CDR2 FQGNSA. Trimming pared 1 base from V and 0 bases from J, leaving 7 bases between. The CDR3 consists of 15 residues. CDR3 residues: CASSLGRYSNQPQHF. CDR3 bases: TGTGCCAGCAGCTTAGGGCGGTATAGCAATCAGCCCCAGCATTTT. The full variable domain, rest sourced from reference TRBV7-2 and TRBJ1-5, is GAGVSQSPSNKVTEKGKDVELRCDPISGHTALYWYRQSLGQGLEFLIYFQGNSAPDKSGLPSDRFSAERTGGSVSTLTIQRTQQEDSAVYLCASSLGRYSNQPQHFGDGTRLSIL.

This sequence joins TRBV19 and TRBJ2-1; the match to TRBD1 covers 8 bases. The CDR3 extends over 16 amino acids. Germline CDR1 and CDR2: LNHDA and SQIVND (reference sequence). The V gene end was trimmed by 2 bases and the J gene end by 3 bases; junction bases not matched to a gene: 6. The chain's CDR3 is CASSIMQGASYNEQFF. As DNA, the CDR3 is TGTGCCAGTAGTATAATGCAGGGGGCAAGCTACAATGAGCAGTTCTTC.

This clone was observed a few times. This rearrangement joins TRBV29-1 to TRBJ1-2; D is unclear. The CDR3 has 12 residues. The germline V gene encodes CDR1 SQVTM and CDR2 ANQGSEA. Trimming removed 4 bases from V and 8 bases from J, with 14 bases in between. CDR3 loop: CSVGGPTGGYTF. The CDR3 nucleotides read TGCAGCGTTGGCGGGCCCACGGGGGGCTACACCTTC.

This chain uses TRBV5-1 with TRBJ2-7, with D hard to call. V was cut by 4 bases and J by 0 bases, with 11 bases left in between. CDR1 SGHRS and CDR2 YFSETQ come from the germline V gene. The CDR3 totals 14 residues. CDR3 nucleotides: TGCGCCAGCAGCCCCGATAGTAGCTCCTACGAGCAGTACTTC. Residues: CASSPDSSSYEQYF.

This rearrangement joins TRBV7-8 to TRBJ1-4; no definite D call. The V gene's germline CDR1 is SGHVS and CDR2 FQNEAQ. The CDR3 totals 13 residues. Trimming shortened V by 3 bases and J by 7 bases, and 9 bases separated the two germline ends. This CDR3 reads CASSFLVGEKLFF. CDR3 nucleotides: TGTGCCAGCAGCTTTCTAGTGGGTGAAAAACTGTTTTTT.

The rearrangement uses TRBV6-4 and TRBJ2-7; 7 bases agree with TRBD1. Trimming took 3 bases from V and 3 from J; bases not matched to a gene: 11. The CDR3 contains 16 residues. Looked up from germline, CDR1 is MRHNA and CDR2 is SNTAGT. CDR3 in DNA: TGTGCCAGCAGTGAGAGAGCCACGACAGGGCTCTACGAGCAGTACTTC. Translated: CASSERATTGLYEQYF.

The chain carries TRBV3-1 (or the pseudogene TRBV3-2) and TRBJ1-6; possibly TRBD1 for D (6 bases). The CDR3 spans 14 residues. Looked up from germline, CDR1 is LGHDT and CDR2 is YNNKEL (reference sequence). Trimming cost V 6 bases and J 7 bases, with 13 bases left between them. CDR3 residues: CASRTGTTNSPLHF. DNA of the CDR3: TGTGCCAGCAGAACCGGGACAACAAATTCACCCCTCCACTTT.

The CDR3 loop is CASSLPRGKQFF. The CDR3, as DNA: TGTGCCAGCAGTCTACCCAGGGGGAAACAGTTCTTC. The chain is built from TRBV12-3 or TRBV12-4 and TRBJ2-1, with TRBD1 identical over 7 bases. The CDR3 length is 12 residues. J gave up 13 bases and V 5 bases, and 8 bases lay outside the gene matches.

The V and J genes are TRBV9 and TRBJ2-7; possible D gene TRBD1, 5 bases. Trimming took off 0 bases at V and 5 bases at J, with 12 bases between the two ends. The CDR3 covers 14 residues. CDR1 SGDLS and CDR2 YYNGEE come from the germline V gene. The CDR3 DNA sequence: TGTGCCAGCAGCGTAGCCCCAGGGTGGAACGAGCAGTACTTC. This codes for CASSVAPGWNEQYF. Full variable domain (outside the CDR3, taken from reference TRBV9 and TRBJ2-7): DSGVTQTPKHLITATGQRVTLRCSPRSGDLSVYWYQQSLDQGLQFLIQYYNGEERAKGNILERFSAQQFPDLHSELNLSSLELGDSALYFCASSVAPGWNEQYFGPGTRLTVT.

The chain couples TRBV7-9 to TRBJ1-2; D perhaps matches TRBD1 (6 bases). The germline gives CDR1 SEHNR, CDR2 FQNEAQ (reference sequence). Trimming removed 3 bases at V and 2 bases at J, with 10 bases between. The CDR3 is 14 residues long. The CDR3 loop is CASSLNRDNYGYTF. The CDR3 DNA follows: TGTGCCAGCAGCTTGAACAGGGACAACTATGGCTACACCTTC.

The V call is TRBV24-1, the J call TRBJ2-5; 9 bases align to TRBD2. Trimming took 0 bases from V and 3 from J; bases not matched to a gene: 4. Germline values: CDR1 KGHDR, CDR2 SFDVKD. The CDR3 sequence is 16 residues long. The CDR3 DNA reads as TGTGCCACCAGTGATTTGGGGACTAGCCACGAAGAGACCCAGTACTTC. It codes for CATSDLGTSHEETQYF.

This clone was observed a single time. The chain uses TRBV6-5 and TRBJ1-5, with a possible D match to TRBD1 (5 bases). The germline V gene encodes CDR1 MNHEY and CDR2 SVGAGI. This CDR3 spans 16 amino acids. The V and J ends lost 0 bases and 0 bases respectively, with 9 bases between them. CDR3 DNA sequence: TGTGCCAGCAGTTACTCGATAAGGGGTAGCAATCAGCCCCAGCATTTT. Its translation is CASSYSIRGSNQPQHF.

The CDR3 DNA reads as TGTGCCAGTAGCCGGGTTGTTGGAAACACCATATATTTT. Encoded protein: CASSRVVGNTIYF. The rearrangement links TRBV28 to TRBJ1-3; D uncertain. Per germline, CDR1 MDHEN and CDR2 SYDVKM. With 9 bases removed from V and 3 bases from J, the gap between germline ends came to 12 bases. This CDR3 has 13 amino acids.

V is TRBV3-1 (or the pseudogene TRBV3-2) and J is TRBJ1-1; D is unresolved. V lost 7 bases to trimming and J lost 1 base, with 13 bases between them. Germline V gene data show CDR1 as LGHDT and CDR2 as YNNKEL (reference sequence). CDR3 length: 14 amino acids. The CDR3 loop is CASTENTRNTEAFF. CDR3 nucleotide sequence: TGTGCCAGCACCGAAAACACCAGGAACACTGAAGCTTTCTTT.